Listed below are T cell receptor beta chains from one sample, sequenced in a study of cytomegalovirus exposure and HLA in healthy donors. Clones were read by immunoSEQ multiplex PCR, and TCRdb kept only the in-frame ones, dropping some. The repertoire consists of approximately 100,000 clones, with 78% occurring once and the leading ten covering roughly 1.9%. Sequenced material: PBMCs. The source is a woman in her thirties or forties in good health and CMV-seronegative. CDR3s include the opening cysteine and the closing phenylalanine or tryptophan. A D gene is named only where the DNA matches it firmly. Rows give clone size only sometimes, using once, few, many, or a class for an expanded clone.

TRBV19	TRBJ2-3	-	15	TRBD2	CASSPGTSETDTQYF	TGTGCCAGTAGTCCAGGGACTAGCGAGACAGATACGCAGTATTTT
TRBV28	TRBJ2-5	-	16	-	CASSLRSLAAVWEQYF	TGTGCCAGCAGTTTGAGATCCCTCGCGGCGGTGTGGGAGCAGTACTTC
TRBV7-2	TRBJ1-2	-	13	TRBD1	CASSPGQSYGYTF	TGTGCCAGCAGCCCGGGACAGTCCTATGGCTACACCTTC
TRBV9	TRBJ1-5	few	14	-	CASSVDLGHQPQHF	TGTGCCAGCAGCGTAGATCTGGGCCATCAGCCCCAGCATTTT
TRBV28	TRBJ1-2	-	17	TRBD1	CASRRGATDRGLFGYTF	TGTGCCAGCAGAAGAGGGGCTACTGACAGGGGCTTGTTTGGCTACACCTTC
TRBV28	TRBJ2-2	few	13	-	CASRQGRTGELFF	TGTGCCAGCAGGCAGGGGCGCACCGGGGAGCTGTTTTTT
TRBV18	TRBJ1-6	-	14	-	CASSPSTGNSPLHF	TGTGCCAGCTCACCATCGACGGGGAATTCACCCCTCCACTTT
TRBV7-9	TRBJ2-7	-	15	-	CASSAGVVTTHEQYF	TGTGCCAGCAGCGCCGGTGTTGTGACAACCCACGAGCAGTACTTC
TRBV29-1	TRBJ2-1	-	12	TRBD1	CSGGQGAYEQFF	TGCAGCGGGGGACAGGGGGCCTATGAGCAGTTCTTC
TRBV9	TRBJ1-4	-	15	-	CASSSWTAGEEKLFF	TGTGCCAGCAGCTCTTGGACAGCGGGGGAAGAAAAACTGTTTTTT
TRBV18	TRBJ2-1	-	15	-	CASSGQRLSYNEQFF	TGTGCCAGTTCAGGACAGCGATTATCCTACAATGAGCAGTTCTTC
TRBV6-5	TRBJ2-7	-	14	TRBD1	CASSYSGTGVEQYF	TGTGCCAGCAGTTACTCGGGGACAGGGGTGGAGCAGTACTTC